The rows below give T cell receptor beta chains drawn from one sample of a study of shared clonotypes between healthy human individuals. Sequenced by immunoSEQ multiplex PCR; TCRdb stores in-frame clones only, minus some. The data contain approximately 2.3 million clones, more than 85% of them singletons. Sequencing was done on a sample of naive CD4+ T cells from PBMCs. These receptor sequences come from a man aged 18 to 30 in good health. Some clones in this sample may be carry-over from other donors' samples. The CDR3 runs from the conserved cysteine through the conserved F or W. The D gene is left open where the match is weak. Some rows have no size entry. The others give once, few or many, or a class for an expanded clone.

abundance: NA; v_gene: TRBV5-1; j_gene: TRBJ1-1; d_gene: NA; CDR3aa: CASASLAGMNTEAFF; CDR3nt: TGCGCCAGCGCCAGTCTTGCGGGGATGAACACTGAAGCTTTCTTT
abundance: NA; v_gene: TRBV5-1; j_gene: TRBJ2-7; d_gene: TRBD1; CDR3aa: CASSPSGTGIYEQYF; CDR3nt: TGCGCCAGCAGCCCCTCCGGGACAGGGATCTACGAGCAGTACTTC
abundance: NA; v_gene: TRBV11-2; j_gene: TRBJ2-3; d_gene: NA; CDR3aa: CASSSAGAGTQYF; CDR3nt: TGTGCCAGCAGCTCCGCCGGGGCAGGTACGCAGTATTTT
abundance: NA; v_gene: TRBV5-1; j_gene: TRBJ1-4; d_gene: TRBD1; CDR3aa: CASSGGTGSITNEKLFF; CDR3nt: TGCGCCAGCAGCGGGGGGACAGGGTCTATAACTAATGAAAAACTGTTTTTT
abundance: NA; v_gene: TRBV7-9; j_gene: TRBJ2-3; d_gene: TRBD2; CDR3aa: CASSPGTTADTQYF; CDR3nt: TGTGCCAGCAGCCCCGGGACTACCGCCGATACGCAGTATTTT
abundance: NA; v_gene: TRBV2; j_gene: TRBJ2-7; d_gene: NA; CDR3aa: CASSRIGGRNEQYF; CDR3nt: TGTGCCAGCAGTCGAATAGGGGGACGGAACGAGCAGTACTTC
abundance: NA; v_gene: TRBV9; j_gene: TRBJ1-2; d_gene: TRBD1; CDR3aa: CASSPIPGQGGYGYTF; CDR3nt: TGTGCCAGCAGCCCCATACCCGGACAGGGCGGGTATGGCTACACCTTC
abundance: once; v_gene: TRBV4-1; j_gene: TRBJ1-4; d_gene: NA; CDR3aa: CASSRSPQQGTNEKLFF; CDR3nt: TGCGCCAGCAGCCGATCGCCTCAACAGGGAACTAATGAAAAACTGTTTTTT
abundance: NA; v_gene: TRBV19; j_gene: TRBJ2-3; d_gene: NA; CDR3aa: CASSIHATTDTQYF; CDR3nt: TGTGCCAGTAGTATACACGCCACCACAGATACGCAGTATTTT
abundance: NA; v_gene: TRBV18; j_gene: TRBJ2-2; d_gene: NA; CDR3aa: CASSQLSGNTGELFF; CDR3nt: TGTGCCAGCTCGCAATTAAGCGGGAACACCGGGGAGCTGTTTTTT
abundance: NA; v_gene: TRBV7-3; j_gene: TRBJ2-3; d_gene: TRBD2; CDR3aa: CASSRLAGGGSTDTQYF; CDR3nt: TGTGCCAGCAGCCGACTAGCGGGAGGGGGTTCGACAGATACGCAGTATTTT
abundance: NA; v_gene: TRBV18; j_gene: TRBJ2-7; d_gene: NA; CDR3aa: CASSRPTVIYEQYF; CDR3nt: TGTGCCAGCTCACGACCAACGGTGATCTACGAGCAGTACTTC
abundance: NA; v_gene: TRBV30; j_gene: TRBJ1-2; d_gene: TRBD1; CDR3aa: CAWSSDRSYGYTF; CDR3nt: TGTGCCTGGAGCTCGGACAGGAGCTATGGCTACACCTTC
abundance: NA; v_gene: TRBV7-9; j_gene: TRBJ2-1; d_gene: NA; CDR3aa: CASSPVARLFEQFF; CDR3nt: TGTGCCAGCAGCCCCGTTGCCAGACTCTTCGAGCAGTTCTTC
abundance: NA; v_gene: TRBV4-3; j_gene: TRBJ1-1; d_gene: TRBD1; CDR3aa: CASSQLTGGSTEAFF; CDR3nt: TGCGCCAGCAGCCAACTAACAGGGGGGAGCACTGAAGCTTTCTTT
abundance: NA; v_gene: TRBV7-9; j_gene: TRBJ2-6; d_gene: NA; CDR3aa: CATPTPSGANVLTF; CDR3nt: TGTGCCACCCCAACTCCGAGCGGGGCCAACGTCCTGACTTTC
abundance: NA; v_gene: TRBV7-3; j_gene: TRBJ1-1; d_gene: NA; CDR3aa: CASSPPDRPEAFF; CDR3nt: TGTGCCAGCAGCCCACCAGACAGGCCTGAAGCTTTCTTT
abundance: NA; v_gene: TRBV4-2; j_gene: TRBJ2-1; d_gene: TRBD2; CDR3aa: CASSQDTSGSSNEQFF; CDR3nt: TGTGCCAGCAGCCAGGATACTAGCGGGAGTTCAAATGAGCAGTTCTTC
abundance: NA; v_gene: TRBV4-1; j_gene: TRBJ1-3; d_gene: NA; CDR3aa: CASSQAVRSTAGNTIYF; CDR3nt: TGCGCCAGCAGCCAAGCGGTGAGAAGTACGGCTGGAAACACCATATATTTT
abundance: NA; v_gene: TRBV28; j_gene: TRBJ2-7; d_gene: NA; CDR3aa: CASSVTGMIYEQYF; CDR3nt: TGTGCCAGCAGTGTTACCGGGATGATCTACGAGCAGTACTTC
abundance: NA; v_gene: TRBV11-3; j_gene: TRBJ1-6; d_gene: NA; CDR3aa: CASSLDLNSPLHF; CDR3nt: TGTGCCAGCAGCTTGGACCTTAATTCACCCCTCCACTTT
abundance: NA; v_gene: TRBV6-1; j_gene: TRBJ2-3; d_gene: NA; CDR3aa: CASVLAGATDTQYF; CDR3nt: TGTGCCAGCGTGCTAGCAGGGGCCACAGATACGCAGTATTTT
abundance: NA; v_gene: TRBV6-6; j_gene: TRBJ2-7; d_gene: TRBD1; CDR3aa: CASSRDRVYEQYF; CDR3nt: TGTGCCAGCAGCCGGGACAGGGTCTACGAGCAGTACTTC
abundance: NA; v_gene: TRBV28; j_gene: TRBJ1-2; d_gene: NA; CDR3aa: CASSPLGIAYGYTF; CDR3nt: TGTGCCAGCAGTCCCTTAGGGATCGCCTATGGCTACACCTTC
abundance: NA; v_gene: TRBV7-9; j_gene: TRBJ2-3; d_gene: TRBD2; CDR3aa: CASSFFVGGKSTDTQYF; CDR3nt: TGTGCCAGCAGCTTTTTCGTGGGAGGGAAGAGCACAGATACGCAGTATTTT
abundance: NA; v_gene: TRBV6-1; j_gene: TRBJ1-3; d_gene: NA; CDR3aa: CASSEGTSRSGNTIYF; CDR3nt: TGTGCCAGCAGTGAAGGGACGTCTCGCTCTGGAAACACCATATATTTT
abundance: few; v_gene: TRBV10-3; j_gene: TRBJ1-5; d_gene: TRBD1; CDR3aa: CANPEGACNQPQHF; CDR3nt: TGTGCCAACCCCGAGGGGGCATGCAATCAGCCCCAGCATTTT
abundance: NA; v_gene: TRBV4-3; j_gene: TRBJ1-6; d_gene: NA; CDR3aa: CASSLTTRARGSGNSPLHF; CDR3nt: TGCGCCAGCAGCCTAACAACAAGGGCCAGGGGATCGGGCAATTCACCCCTCCACTTT
abundance: once; v_gene: TRBV6-5; j_gene: TRBJ1-3; d_gene: NA; CDR3aa: CASRQDSGNTIYF; CDR3nt: TGTGCCAGCAGACAGGACTCTGGAAACACCATATATTTT
abundance: NA; v_gene: TRBV19; j_gene: TRBJ2-7; d_gene: NA; CDR3aa: CASSEQRPSYEQYF; CDR3nt: TGTGCCAGTAGTGAGCAGAGACCTTCCTACGAGCAGTACTTC
abundance: NA; v_gene: TRBV11-3; j_gene: TRBJ2-7; d_gene: TRBD2; CDR3aa: CASSLHSSGSYEQYF; CDR3nt: TGTGCCAGCAGCTTACACTCTAGCGGAAGCTACGAGCAGTACTTC
abundance: once; v_gene: TRBV5-6; j_gene: TRBJ2-5; d_gene: NA; CDR3aa: CASSWKGRSQETQYF; CDR3nt: TGTGCCAGCAGCTGGAAAGGACGGAGCCAAGAGACCCAGTACTTC
abundance: NA; v_gene: TRBV20-1; j_gene: TRBJ1-1; d_gene: NA; CDR3aa: CSAGGFSEAFF; CDR3nt: TGCAGTGCTGGAGGCTTCTCGGAAGCTTTCTTT
abundance: NA; v_gene: TRBV19; j_gene: TRBJ2-3; d_gene: TRBD2; CDR3aa: CASTRGGTQADTQYF; CDR3nt: TGTGCCAGTACAAGGGGAGGGACTCAAGCAGATACGCAGTATTTT
abundance: NA; v_gene: TRBV29-1; j_gene: TRBJ1-2; d_gene: NA; CDR3aa: CSVDGQRNYGYTF; CDR3nt: TGCAGCGTTGATGGACAGCGTAACTATGGCTACACCTTC
abundance: NA; v_gene: TRBV15; j_gene: TRBJ2-1; d_gene: NA; CDR3aa: CATSRFLEQFF; CDR3nt: TGTGCCACCAGCAGATTCCTTGAGCAGTTCTTC
abundance: NA; v_gene: TRBV5-1; j_gene: TRBJ2-3; d_gene: NA; CDR3aa: CASRGSGPQVDTQYF; CDR3nt: TGCGCCAGCAGGGGTAGCGGACCCCAGGTGGATACGCAGTATTTT
abundance: NA; v_gene: TRBV29-1; j_gene: TRBJ1-1; d_gene: TRBD1; CDR3aa: CSRTGDGENTEAFF; CDR3nt: TGCAGTCGGACAGGGGATGGGGAGAACACTGAAGCTTTCTTT
abundance: NA; v_gene: TRBV4-1; j_gene: TRBJ1-2; d_gene: TRBD1; CDR3aa: CASSQEGGQGVSRGYTF; CDR3nt: TGCGCCAGCAGCCAGGAAGGGGGACAGGGGGTTTCGAGAGGCTACACCTTC
abundance: once; v_gene: TRBV30; j_gene: TRBJ1-6; d_gene: NA; CDR3aa: CAWNLKGRLLDSPLHF; CDR3nt: TGTGCCTGGAATCTCAAAGGACGGTTATTAGATTCACCCCTCCACTTT
abundance: NA; v_gene: TRBV27; j_gene: TRBJ1-1; d_gene: NA; CDR3aa: CASFSSPKPTLPNTEAFF; CDR3nt: TGTGCCAGTTTCTCCAGCCCTAAACCGACATTACCGAACACTGAAGCTTTCTTT
abundance: NA; v_gene: TRBV19; j_gene: TRBJ1-2; d_gene: NA; CDR3aa: CASSIGDYGYTF; CDR3nt: TGTGCCAGTAGTATAGGAGACTATGGCTACACCTTC
abundance: NA; v_gene: TRBV2; j_gene: TRBJ2-5; d_gene: NA; CDR3aa: CASHYSGSEETQYF; CDR3nt: TGTGCCAGCCATTATTCAGGGAGTGAAGAGACCCAGTACTTC
abundance: NA; v_gene: TRBV6-1; j_gene: TRBJ1-5; d_gene: TRBD1; CDR3aa: CASSGGTERNQPQHF; CDR3nt: TGTGCCAGCAGTGGGGGGACAGAGCGCAATCAGCCCCAGCATTTT
abundance: NA; v_gene: TRBV19; j_gene: TRBJ1-5; d_gene: NA; CDR3aa: CASSIDNSNQPQHF; CDR3nt: TGTGCCAGTAGTATAGATAATAGCAATCAGCCCCAGCATTTT
abundance: NA; v_gene: TRBV7-9; j_gene: TRBJ2-7; d_gene: TRBD1; CDR3aa: CASSIGTGGRDEQYF; CDR3nt: TGTGCCAGCAGCATCGGGACAGGGGGCCGCGACGAGCAGTACTTC
abundance: NA; v_gene: TRBV5-4; j_gene: TRBJ2-7; d_gene: NA; CDR3aa: CASSLPAGASYEQYF; CDR3nt: TGTGCCAGCAGCTTGCCAGCGGGCGCCTCCTACGAGCAGTACTTC
abundance: NA; v_gene: TRBV4-3; j_gene: TRBJ2-7; d_gene: TRBD1; CDR3aa: CASSRTGVSYEQYF; CDR3nt: TGCGCCAGCAGCCGGACAGGGGTCTCCTACGAGCAGTACTTC
abundance: NA; v_gene: TRBV18; j_gene: TRBJ2-5; d_gene: NA; CDR3aa: CASSGGVETQYF; CDR3nt: TGTGCCAGCTCGGGGGGAGTGGAGACCCAGTACTTC
abundance: NA; v_gene: TRBV11-2; j_gene: TRBJ2-3; d_gene: NA; CDR3aa: CASSLVGAPGDTQYF; CDR3nt: TGTGCCAGCAGCTTAGTAGGGGCACCGGGGGATACGCAGTATTTT
abundance: NA; v_gene: TRBV28; j_gene: TRBJ2-7; d_gene: NA; CDR3aa: CASSSTQTNTYEQYF; CDR3nt: TGTGCCAGCAGCTCGACCCAGACTAACACCTACGAGCAGTACTTC
abundance: NA; v_gene: TRBV2; j_gene: TRBJ1-5; d_gene: NA; CDR3aa: CASSPDRPPRGEAQHF; CDR3nt: TGTGCCAGCAGCCCGGACAGACCTCCTAGGGGTGAGGCCCAGCATTTT
abundance: NA; v_gene: TRBV5-1; j_gene: TRBJ2-2; d_gene: NA; CDR3aa: CASSLAVVDTGELFF; CDR3nt: TGCGCCAGCAGCTTGGCGGTAGTAGACACCGGGGAGCTGTTTTTT
abundance: NA; v_gene: TRBV5-1; j_gene: TRBJ2-7; d_gene: TRBD2; CDR3aa: CASCPSSGSSEQYF; CDR3nt: TGCGCCAGCTGCCCCTCTAGCGGGTCTTCCGAGCAGTACTTC
abundance: NA; v_gene: TRBV29-1; j_gene: TRBJ2-7; d_gene: NA; CDR3aa: CSARDRAYEQYF; CDR3nt: TGCAGCGCCCGGGACCGTGCCTACGAGCAGTACTTC
abundance: NA; v_gene: TRBV5-1; j_gene: TRBJ2-5; d_gene: NA; CDR3aa: CASSPGDYQETQYF; CDR3nt: TGCGCCAGCAGCCCTGGGGACTACCAAGAGACCCAGTACTTC
abundance: NA; v_gene: TRBV4-2; j_gene: TRBJ2-1; d_gene: NA; CDR3aa: CASSQGGTNSYNEQFF; CDR3nt: TGTGCCAGCAGCCAAGGCGGGACCAACTCCTACAATGAGCAGTTCTTC